This entry is about one T cell receptor (beta chain). Its cognate antigen is unknown. TCRdb keeps only in-frame clones here, not all; method: immunoSEQ multiplex PCR. The sample has about 110,000 clones; about 89% are singletons. The ends were cut back, 3 bases at V and 8 bases at J, with 8 bases in the middle. The CDR3 length is 12 residues. CDR1 is KGHSH and CDR2 is LQKENI in the germline V gene. This sample is part of a study of identifying expanded T cells in peripheral blood. Broader study findings: Differentially abundant clones: roughly 1.2 between replicates, about 15 at 2 to 3 weeks, 19 at four. Two-week clone count variance significantly increased as total template count grew.

No infections or other immune events were documented during collection. The chain carries TRBV18 and TRBJ2-1, with D unresolved. The sequenced material came from blood. The sequence was collected from a person between 18 and 70 years old in good health. The CDR3 DNA reads TGTGCCAGCTCACCCGTAGGGTATGAGCAGTTCTTC. Residues: CASSPVGYEQFF.